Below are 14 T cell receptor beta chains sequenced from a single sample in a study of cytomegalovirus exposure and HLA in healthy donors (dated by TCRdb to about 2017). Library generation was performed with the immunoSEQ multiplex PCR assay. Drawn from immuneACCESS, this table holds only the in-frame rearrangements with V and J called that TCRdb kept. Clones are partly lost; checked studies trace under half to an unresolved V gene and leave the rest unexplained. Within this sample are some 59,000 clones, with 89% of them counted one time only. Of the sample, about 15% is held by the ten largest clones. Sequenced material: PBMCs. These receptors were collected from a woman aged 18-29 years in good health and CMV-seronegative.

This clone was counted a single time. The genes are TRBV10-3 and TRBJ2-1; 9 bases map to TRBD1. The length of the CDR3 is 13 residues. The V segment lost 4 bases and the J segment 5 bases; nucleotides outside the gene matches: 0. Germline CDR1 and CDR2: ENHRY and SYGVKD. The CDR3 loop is CAISGTGDNEQFF. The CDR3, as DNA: TGTGCCATCAGTGGGACAGGGGACAATGAGCAGTTCTTC.

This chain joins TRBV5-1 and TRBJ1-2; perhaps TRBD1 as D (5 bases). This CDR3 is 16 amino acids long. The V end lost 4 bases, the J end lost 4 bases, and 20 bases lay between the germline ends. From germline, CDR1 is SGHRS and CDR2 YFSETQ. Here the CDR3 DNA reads TGCGCCAGCAGCCCGGTAGTAAGTGGGGCGCGCTATGGCTACACCTTC. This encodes CASSPVVSGARYGYTF.

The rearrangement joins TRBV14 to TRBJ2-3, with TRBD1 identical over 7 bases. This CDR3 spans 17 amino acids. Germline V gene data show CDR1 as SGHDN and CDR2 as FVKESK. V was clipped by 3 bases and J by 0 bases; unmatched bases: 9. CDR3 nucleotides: TGTGCCAGCAGCCAGTCAACAGGGGCACCGAGCACAGATACGCAGTATTTT. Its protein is CASSQSTGAPSTDTQYF.

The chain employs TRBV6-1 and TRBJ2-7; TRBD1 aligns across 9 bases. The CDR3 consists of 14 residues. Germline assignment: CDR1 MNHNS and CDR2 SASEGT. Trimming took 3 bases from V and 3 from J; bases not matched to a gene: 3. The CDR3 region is CASSDTGGDYEQYF. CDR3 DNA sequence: TGTGCCAGCAGTGACACAGGGGGCGACTACGAGCAGTACTTC.

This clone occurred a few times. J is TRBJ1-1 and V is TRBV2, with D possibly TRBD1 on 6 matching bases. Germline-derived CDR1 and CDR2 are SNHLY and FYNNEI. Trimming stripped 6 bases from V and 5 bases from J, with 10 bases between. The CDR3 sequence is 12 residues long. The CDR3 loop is CASRAGQTEAFF. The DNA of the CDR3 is TGTGCCAGCAGAGCCGGACAGACTGAAGCTTTCTTT.

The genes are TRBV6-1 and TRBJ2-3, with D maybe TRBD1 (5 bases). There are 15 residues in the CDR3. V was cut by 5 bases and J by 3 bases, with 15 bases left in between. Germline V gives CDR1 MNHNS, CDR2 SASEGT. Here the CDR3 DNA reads TGTGCCAGCAGTCCACCCGCGACAGTAACAGATACGCAGTATTTT. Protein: CASSPPATVTDTQYF.

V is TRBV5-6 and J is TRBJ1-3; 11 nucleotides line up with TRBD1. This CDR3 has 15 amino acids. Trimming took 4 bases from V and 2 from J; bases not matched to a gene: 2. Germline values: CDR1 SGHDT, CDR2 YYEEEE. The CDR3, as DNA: TGTGCCAGCAGCACGGGACAGGGGGCTGGAAACACCATATATTTT. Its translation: CASSTGQGAGNTIYF.

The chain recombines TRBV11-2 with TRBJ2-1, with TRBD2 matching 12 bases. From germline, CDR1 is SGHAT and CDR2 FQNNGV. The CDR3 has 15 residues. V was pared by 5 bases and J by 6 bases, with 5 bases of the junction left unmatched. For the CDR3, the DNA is TGTGCCAGCAGCGGACTAGCGGGGCTAATCAATGAGCAGTTCTTC. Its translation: CASSGLAGLINEQFF. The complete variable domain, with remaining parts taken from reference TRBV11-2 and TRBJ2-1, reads EAGVAQSPRYKIIEKRQSVAFWCNPISGHATLYWYQQILGQGPKLLIQFQNNGVVDDSQLPKDRFSAERLKGVDSTLKIQPAKLEDSAVYLCASSGLAGLINEQFFGPGTRLTVL.

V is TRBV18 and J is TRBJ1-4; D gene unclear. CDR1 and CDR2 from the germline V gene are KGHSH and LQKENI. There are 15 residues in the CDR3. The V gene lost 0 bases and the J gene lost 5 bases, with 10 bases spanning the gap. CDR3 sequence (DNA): TGTGCCAGCTCACCACCCTCGGGGAGGAATGAAAAACTGTTTTTT. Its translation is CASSPPSGRNEKLFF.

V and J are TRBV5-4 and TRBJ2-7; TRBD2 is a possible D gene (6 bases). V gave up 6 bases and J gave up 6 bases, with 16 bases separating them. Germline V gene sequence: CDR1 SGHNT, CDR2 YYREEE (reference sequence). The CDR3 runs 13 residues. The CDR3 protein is CASTGSAGSEQYF. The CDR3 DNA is TGTGCCAGCACGGGGTCCGCGGGGTCCGAGCAGTACTTC.

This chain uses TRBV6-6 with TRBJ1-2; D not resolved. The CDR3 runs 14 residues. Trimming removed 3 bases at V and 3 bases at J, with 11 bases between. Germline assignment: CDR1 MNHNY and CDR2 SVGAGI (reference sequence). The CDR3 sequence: CASSYGGSYYGYTF. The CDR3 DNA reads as TGTGCCAGCAGTTATGGCGGATCCTACTATGGCTACACCTTC.

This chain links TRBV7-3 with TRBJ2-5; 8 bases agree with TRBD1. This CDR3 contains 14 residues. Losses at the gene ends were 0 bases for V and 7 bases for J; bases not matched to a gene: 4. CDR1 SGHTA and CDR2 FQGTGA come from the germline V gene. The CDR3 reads CASSLTGQGATQYF. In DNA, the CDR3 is TGTGCCAGCAGCTTAACGGGGCAGGGGGCGACCCAGTACTTC.

CDR3 sequence (DNA): TGCGCCAGCAGCTTACAACGGGGGACCACTTACAATGAGCAGTTCTTC. This translates into CASSLQRGTTYNEQFF. This chain joins TRBV5-1 and TRBJ2-1, with D maybe TRBD2 (6 bases). The CDR3 runs 16 residues. V was shortened by 2 bases and J by 4 bases, with 16 bases between the two germline ends. Germline V gene lookup returns CDR1 SGHRS and CDR2 YFSETQ.

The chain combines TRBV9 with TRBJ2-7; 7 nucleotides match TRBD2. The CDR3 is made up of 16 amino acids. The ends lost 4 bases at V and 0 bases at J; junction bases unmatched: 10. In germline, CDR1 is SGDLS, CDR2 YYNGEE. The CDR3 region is CASSPRGSGFSYEQYF. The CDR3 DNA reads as TGTGCCAGCAGCCCTCGGGGTAGCGGGTTCTCCTACGAGCAGTACTTC.